One and the same sample provided the 15 T cell receptor beta chains below, sequenced in a study of blood T cells in healthy people across ages. With a J-beta primer mix and a sample-barcoded 5' primer, a second PCR ran roughly 6 to 11 cycles. MiXCR, run by TCRdb on the 5' RACE reads, gives a single entry per CDR3 protein. The sample lists 600,000 or so distinct CDR3 sequences; over 20% were seen once. Sequencing used blood. The source is a man aged 65 to 79 in good health.

The chain couples TRBV24-1 to TRBJ2-5; no clear D gene. V lost 4 bases and J 5 bases, leaving 7 bases between the germline ends. The CDR3 spans 12 residues. Germline V lookup: CDR1 KGHDR, CDR2 SFDVKD. CDR3 DNA: TGTGCCACCAGTGACCGTCACGAGACCCAGTACTTC. Residues: CATSDRHETQYF.

The chain recombines TRBV4-3 with TRBJ2-7; D unresolved. The CDR3 has 13 amino acids. Trimming stripped 3 bases from V and 6 bases from J, with 12 bases between. Germline values: CDR1 LGHNA, CDR2 YSLEER. CDR3 sequence reads: CASSQAAWGEQYF. The CDR3 DNA reads as TGCGCCAGCAGCCAGGCGGCTTGGGGCGAGCAGTACTTC.

This clonotype was seen a few times. The chain uses TRBV10-3 and TRBJ1-2; 12 bases align to TRBD1. From germline, CDR1 is ENHRY and CDR2 SYGVKD. V gave up 3 bases and J gave up 8 bases; unmatched junction bases: 4. The CDR3 is made up of 14 amino acids. CDR3 residues: CAISDTGTGGGYTF. DNA for the CDR3: TGTGCCATCAGTGATACCGGGACAGGGGGCGGCTACACCTTC.

The genes are TRBV28 and TRBJ1-1; 7 bases are shared with TRBD1. The J segment lost 0 bases and the V segment lost 5 bases, leaving 9 bases of the junction unmatched. The CDR3 spans 16 residues. CDR1 is MDHEN and CDR2 is SYDVKM in the germline V gene. CDR3 residues: CASSARAGGLNTEAFF. In DNA, the CDR3 is TGTGCCAGCAGTGCGAGGGCAGGGGGATTGAACACTGAAGCTTTCTTT.

At least ten counts were recorded for this clonotype. The CDR3 loop reads CASSPDRNYNSPLHF. CDR3 bases: TGTGCCAGCAGCCCGGACAGGAATTATAATTCACCCCTCCACTTT. The V gene is TRBV7-2, the J gene TRBJ1-6; the match to TRBD1 covers 7 bases. After removal of 5 bases from V and 4 bases from J, the junction contained 5 bases not matched to a gene. Looked up from germline, CDR1 is SGHTA and CDR2 is FQGNSA. The CDR3 sequence is 15 residues long.

J is TRBJ2-2 and V is TRBV12-3 or TRBV12-4, with 11 positions matching TRBD2. The CDR3 sequence is 16 residues long. Trimming took 7 bases from V and 4 from J; bases not matched to a gene: 8. The CDR3 reads CASNSGRAKSTGELFF. DNA of the CDR3: TGTGCCAGCAATAGCGGGAGGGCGAAAAGCACCGGGGAGCTGTTTTTT.

CDR3 bases: TGTGCCAGCAGCCAAGGGCTAGCGATCGCCGGGGAGCTGTTTTTT. Translating it yields CASSQGLAIAGELFF. The chain combines TRBV3-1 with TRBJ2-2; D is perhaps TRBD2 (6 bases). Germline V CDR1 and CDR2: LGHDT, YNNKEL (reference sequence). V shed 1 base and J shed 6 bases, with 12 bases lying between them. The CDR3 loop spans 15 amino acids.

Notes on this clonotype: A read error may produce the germline difference seen at one junction end. The rearrangement links TRBV5-1 to TRBJ2-2, with 9 bases that match TRBD1. CDR1 and CDR2 from the germline V gene are SGHRS and YFSETQ. This CDR3 region has 15 residues. The CDR3 coding sequence is TGCGCCAGCAGCGTGGGGACAGGGAACACTGGGGAGCTGTTTTTT. Amino acid sequence: CASSVGTGNTGELFF.

This clonotype showed up just a few times. Mismatch with germline at one junction end may stem from a read error. This chain joins TRBV5-6 and TRBJ2-7; D might be TRBD1 (5 bases). The CDR3 spans 13 residues. Germline loops: CDR1 SGHDT, CDR2 YYEEEE. CDR3 protein: CASSAGLINEQHF. DNA for the CDR3: TGTGCCAGCAGCGCAGGGTTAATCAACGAGCAGCACTTC.

This clonotype was detected only a few times. This chain uses TRBV7-9 with TRBJ1-4; TRBD1 matches 7 bases. Germline V gives CDR1 SEHNR, CDR2 FQNEAQ (reference sequence). With V trimmed by 2 bases and J by 3 bases, 9 bases remained unmatched. The CDR3 extends over 17 amino acids. CDR3 sequence (DNA): TGTGCCAGCAGCTTAAGAGGGGGCGGTTTTGCTAATGAAAAACTGTTTTTT. It yields the protein CASSLRGGGFANEKLFF.

This clonotype turned up a few times. The CDR3 DNA follows: TGTGCCAGCAGTGAAGGCCTCCGGGTTGGCTACACCTTC. The encoded protein is CASSEGLRVGYTF. The chain links TRBV6-1 to TRBJ1-2; no reliable D call. This CDR3 has 13 amino acids. The V end lost 1 base, the J end lost 7 bases, and 10 bases lay between the germline ends. Germline lookup yields CDR1 MNHNS and CDR2 SASEGT.

The gene calls are TRBV6-2 or TRBV6-3 and TRBJ2-1; D not resolved. Germline loops: CDR1 MNHEY, CDR2 SVGEGT. V lost 5 bases, J lost 9 bases, and 14 bases lay in between. This CDR3 has 13 residues. The CDR3 is CASSTGIKGEQFF. The CDR3 DNA reads as TGTGCCAGCAGTACCGGCATCAAGGGTGAGCAGTTCTTC.

About this clonotype: The junction and the germline gene differ at one end; a read error may be behind it. The CDR3 protein is CASSLYVGVNTGELFF. CDR3 DNA: TGTGCTAGCAGCCTCTACGTGGGCGTGAACACCGGGGAGCTGTTTTTT. The chain carries TRBV7-7 and TRBJ2-2; D uncertain. The length of the CDR3 is 16 residues. The germline V gene encodes CDR1 SSHAT and CDR2 FNYEAQ (reference sequence).

The table lists this clonotype with a few counts. This chain joins TRBV11-3 and TRBJ2-1; TRBD2 is a possible D gene (6 bases). The CDR3 sequence is 16 residues long. V lost 0 bases and J 3 bases, leaving 12 bases between the germline ends. Germline V lookup: CDR1 SGHNT, CDR2 YENEEA. The CDR3 DNA reads as TGTGCCAGCAGCTTAGATTCGGGAGCTAACTACAATGAGCAGTTCTTC. It specifies CASSLDSGANYNEQFF.

The table lists this clonotype with a few counts. The V call is TRBV20-1, the J call TRBJ2-1; possible D gene TRBD2, 6 bases. The germline V gene has CDR1 DFQATT and CDR2 SNEGSKA (reference sequence). The CDR3 contains 16 residues. Trimming cost V 0 bases and J 0 bases, with 12 bases left between them. CDR3 nucleotide sequence: TGCAGTGCTAGAGATCCAGCGGGTAGCTCCTACAATGAGCAGTTCTTC. It translates to CSARDPAGSSYNEQFF.